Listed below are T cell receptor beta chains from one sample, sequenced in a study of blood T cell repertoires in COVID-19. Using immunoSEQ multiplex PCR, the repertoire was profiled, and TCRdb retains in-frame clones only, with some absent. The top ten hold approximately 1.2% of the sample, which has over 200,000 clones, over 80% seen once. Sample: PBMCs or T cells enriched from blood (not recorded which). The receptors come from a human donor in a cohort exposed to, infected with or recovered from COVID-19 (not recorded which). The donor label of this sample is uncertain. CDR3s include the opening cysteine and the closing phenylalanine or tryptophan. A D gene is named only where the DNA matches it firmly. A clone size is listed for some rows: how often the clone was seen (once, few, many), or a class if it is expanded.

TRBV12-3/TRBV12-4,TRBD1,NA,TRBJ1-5,TGTGCCAGCAGACTCGGACAGGATCAGCCCCAGCATTTT,CASRLGQDQPQHF
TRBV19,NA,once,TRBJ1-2,TGTGCCAGTAGTATACGACAGGCGGTCTCTTACACCTTC,CASSIRQAVSYTF
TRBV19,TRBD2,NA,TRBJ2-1,TGTGCCAGCTCTCACGGGGGGGATTACAATGAGCAGTTCTTC,CASSHGGDYNEQFF
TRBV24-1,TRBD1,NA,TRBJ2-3,TGTGCCACCAGTGAGGGACAGGGGCCAGATACGCAGTATTTT,CATSEGQGPDTQYF
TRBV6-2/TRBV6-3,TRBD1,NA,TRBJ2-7,TGTGCCAGCAGTCGACAGGGAAACTACGAGCAGTACTTC,CASSRQGNYEQYF
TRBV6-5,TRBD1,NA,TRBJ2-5,TGTGCCAGCAGCTTGACAGGGACGGGAGAGACCCAGTACTTC,CASSLTGTGETQYF
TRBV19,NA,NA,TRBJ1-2,TGTGCCAGTAGTATGCGAGGCTATGGCTACACCTTC,CASSMRGYGYTF
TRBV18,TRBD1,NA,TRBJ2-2,TGTGCCAGCTCCTGGGACAGCACCGGGGAGCTGTTTTTT,CASSWDSTGELFF
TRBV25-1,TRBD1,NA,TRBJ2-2,TGTGCCAGCAGTGAACAGGGGGCCAACACCGGGGAGCTGTTTTTT,CASSEQGANTGELFF
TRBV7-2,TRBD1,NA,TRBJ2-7,TGTGCCAGCAGCTCATACAGGGGGCATAACAACGAGCAGTACTTC,CASSSYRGHNNEQYF
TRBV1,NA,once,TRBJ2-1,TGCACCACCCCTACCCTGGCGACTTACAATGAGCAGTTCTTC,CTTPTLATYNEQFF
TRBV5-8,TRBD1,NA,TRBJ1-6,TGTGCCAGCAGGTTTACAGGGGGCGGTAATTCACCCCTCCACTTT,CASRFTGGGNSPLHF
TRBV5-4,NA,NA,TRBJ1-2,TGTGCCAGCACGGGCAGGGCGTCCGCTAACTATGGCTACACCTTC,CASTGRASANYGYTF
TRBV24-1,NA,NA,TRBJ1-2,TGTGCCACCAGTGGTACCGACAGAACCTATGGCTACACCTTC,CATSGTDRTYGYTF
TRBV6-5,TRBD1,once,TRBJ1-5,TGTGCCAGCAGTTCCCGGGACAGGGGAGGTCAGCCCCAGCATTTT,CASSSRDRGGQPQHF
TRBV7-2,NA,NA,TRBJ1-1,TGTGCCAGCAGCTTAGGGAGCTTGAACACTGAAGCTTTCTTT,CASSLGSLNTEAFF
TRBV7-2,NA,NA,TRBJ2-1,TGTGCCAGCAGCTGGGGAGTATCGAGCGGTGAGCAGTTCTTC,CASSWGVSSGEQFF
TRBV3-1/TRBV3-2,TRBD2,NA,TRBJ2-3,TGTGCCAGCAGCCCAAGCGGGGCCTACACAGATACGCAGTATTTT,CASSPSGAYTDTQYF
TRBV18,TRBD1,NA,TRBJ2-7,TGTGCCAGCTCACCATCATCGGCAGGGGGATCCTACGAGCAGTACTTC,CASSPSSAGGSYEQYF
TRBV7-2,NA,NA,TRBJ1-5,TGTGCCAGCAGCCCTGGACAGTTCAATCAGCCCCAGCATTTT,CASSPGQFNQPQHF
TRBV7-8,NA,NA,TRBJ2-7,TGTGCCAGCAGCAATAGGGGTGGGAACAGGGACTACGAGCAGTACTTC,CASSNRGGNRDYEQYF
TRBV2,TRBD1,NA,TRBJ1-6,TGTGCCAGCAGCCAACAGGGGGCTCAATCACCCCTCCACTTT,CASSQQGAQSPLHF
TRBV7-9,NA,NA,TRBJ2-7,TGTGCCAGCAGCTCGGGGGAGTACGAGCAGTACTTC,CASSSGEYEQYF
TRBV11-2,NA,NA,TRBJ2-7,TGTGCCAGCAGCCGTAACTACGAGCAGTACTTC,CASSRNYEQYF
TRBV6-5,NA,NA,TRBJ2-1,TGTGCCAGCAGGTCTTCCGGGTCGAAGCAGTTCTTC,CASRSSGSKQFF
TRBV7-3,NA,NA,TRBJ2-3,TGTGCCAGCAGCCTAAACCCGGGACTTCAAACGTTTAGCACAGATACGCAGTATTTT,CASSLNPGLQTFSTDTQYF
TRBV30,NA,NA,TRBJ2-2,TGTGCCTGGAGTGGGGGGGACCACACCGGGGAGCTGTTTTTT,CAWSGGDHTGELFF
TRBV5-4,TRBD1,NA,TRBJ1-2,TGTGCCAGCAGCCATAGGGACAGGGGGAACTATGGCTACACCTTC,CASSHRDRGNYGYTF
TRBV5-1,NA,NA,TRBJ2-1,TGCGCCAGCAGAGTGGACAACGACAATGAGCAGTTCTTC,CASRVDNDNEQFF
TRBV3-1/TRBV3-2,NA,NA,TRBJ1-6,TGTGCCAGCAGCCAACTCCGGAGAGGTCCCCTCCACTTT,CASSQLRRGPLHF
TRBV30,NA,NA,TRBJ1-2,TGTGCCTGGAGTGGGGTAAGGGGCTATGGCTACACCTTC,CAWSGVRGYGYTF
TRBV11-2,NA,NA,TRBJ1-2,TGTGCCAGCAGGCAATCGGGACACCTCTATGGCTACACCTTC,CASRQSGHLYGYTF
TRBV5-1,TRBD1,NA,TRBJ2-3,TGCGCCAGCAGCTGGACAGGGACAGATACGCAGTATTTT,CASSWTGTDTQYF
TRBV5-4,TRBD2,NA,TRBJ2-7,TGTGCCAGCAGCTTGGCGCTAGCGGGGGGGGGCGAGCAGTACTTC,CASSLALAGGGEQYF
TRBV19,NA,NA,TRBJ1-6,TGTGCCAGTAGGATACCACAGGGCCTCGATTCACCCCTCCACTTT,CASRIPQGLDSPLHF
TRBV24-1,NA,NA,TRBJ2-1,TGTGCCACCAGTGATTCGGGACTGGACTACAATGAGCAGTTCTTC,CATSDSGLDYNEQFF
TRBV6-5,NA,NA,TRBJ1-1,TGTGCCAGCAGTTACAGCACGGACATGACTGAAGCTTTCTTT,CASSYSTDMTEAFF
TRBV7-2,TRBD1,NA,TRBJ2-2,TGTGCCAGCAGCCCTCAGGGGGCGTTGACCGGGGAGCTGTTTTTT,CASSPQGALTGELFF
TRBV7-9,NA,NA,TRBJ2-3,TGTGCCAGCAGCCCGCGGGGCTATGGGGATACGCAGTATTTT,CASSPRGYGDTQYF
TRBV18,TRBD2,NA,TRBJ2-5,TGTGCCAGCTCCCCAATTTCTCTAGCGGGGGCCCAAGAGACCCAGTACTTC,CASSPISLAGAQETQYF
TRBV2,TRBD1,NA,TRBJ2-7,TGTGCCAGCAGGGCGGGACAGGGGACCGACGAGCAGTACTTC,CASRAGQGTDEQYF
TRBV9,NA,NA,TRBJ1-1,TGTGCCAGCAGCGTAGCTCGGAACACTGAAGCTTTCTTT,CASSVARNTEAFF
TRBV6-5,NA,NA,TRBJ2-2,TGTGCCAGCAGAACCGGACTCCTTAACACCGGGGAGCTGTTTTTT,CASRTGLLNTGELFF
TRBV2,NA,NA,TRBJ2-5,TGTGCCAGCAGTGTTCAGAGGGAAGAGACCCAGTACTTC,CASSVQREETQYF
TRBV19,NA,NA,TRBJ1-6,TGTGCCCTTCGGGAGGGTAAAAGCTCACCCCTCCACTTT,CALREGKSSPLHF
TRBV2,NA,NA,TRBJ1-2,TGTGCCAGCAGTGGGGGGCGCGGCTACACCTTC,CASSGGRGYTF
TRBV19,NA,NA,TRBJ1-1,TGTGCCAGTAGTATTACGGGGAACACTGAAGCTTTCTTT,CASSITGNTEAFF
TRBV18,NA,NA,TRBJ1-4,TGTGCCAGCTCACCAAACGACAGGTCGGGGGAAAAACTGTTTTTT,CASSPNDRSGEKLFF
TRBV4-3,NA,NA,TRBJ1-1,TGCGCCAGCAGCCAAGCAACAGGGACTGAAGCTTTCTTT,CASSQATGTEAFF
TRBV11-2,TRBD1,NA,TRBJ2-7,TGTGCCAGCAGCCCTGCGTCCCCACAGGGGGAAAAACCCTACGAGCAGTACTTC,CASSPASPQGEKPYEQYF
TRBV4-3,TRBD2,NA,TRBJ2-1,TGCGCCAGCAGCCAAGATAGCGGGGGGGCCTATGAGCAGTTCTTC,CASSQDSGGAYEQFF
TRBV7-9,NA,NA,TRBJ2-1,TGTGCCAGCAGCTTAGAAGGGGGTTTGGGAAATGAGCAGTTCTTC,CASSLEGGLGNEQFF